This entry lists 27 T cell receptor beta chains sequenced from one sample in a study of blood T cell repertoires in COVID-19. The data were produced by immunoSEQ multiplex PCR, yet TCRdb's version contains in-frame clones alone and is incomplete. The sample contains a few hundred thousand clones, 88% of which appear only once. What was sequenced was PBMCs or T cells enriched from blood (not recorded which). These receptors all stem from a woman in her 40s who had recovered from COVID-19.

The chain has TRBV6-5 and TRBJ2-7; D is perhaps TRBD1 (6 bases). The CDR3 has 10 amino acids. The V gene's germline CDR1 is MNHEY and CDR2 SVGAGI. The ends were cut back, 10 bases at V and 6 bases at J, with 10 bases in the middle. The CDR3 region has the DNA TGTGCCATCAGGGGCGTCGAGCAGTACTTC. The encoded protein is CAIRGVEQYF.

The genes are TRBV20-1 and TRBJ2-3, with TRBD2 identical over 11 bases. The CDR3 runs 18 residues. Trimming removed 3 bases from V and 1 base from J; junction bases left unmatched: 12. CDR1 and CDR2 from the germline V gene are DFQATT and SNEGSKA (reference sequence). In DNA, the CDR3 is TGCAGTGCTAGTTCCGGGACTAGCGGAACAGGGGGCACAGATACGCAGTATTTT. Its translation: CSASSGTSGTGGTDTQYF.

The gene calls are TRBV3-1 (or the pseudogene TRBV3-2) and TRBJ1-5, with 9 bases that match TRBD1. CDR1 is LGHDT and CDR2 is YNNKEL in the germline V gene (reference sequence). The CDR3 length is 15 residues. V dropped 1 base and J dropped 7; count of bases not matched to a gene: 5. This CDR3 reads CASSQGGQGRQPQHF. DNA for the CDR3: TGTGCCAGCAGCCAAGGCGGACAGGGGAGGCAGCCCCAGCATTTT.

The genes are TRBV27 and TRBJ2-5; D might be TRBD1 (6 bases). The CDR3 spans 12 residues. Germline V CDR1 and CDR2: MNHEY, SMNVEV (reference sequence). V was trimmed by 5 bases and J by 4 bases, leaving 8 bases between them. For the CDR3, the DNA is TGTGCCAGCAGTCGCAGGGGAGAGACCCAGTACTTC. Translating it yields CASSRRGETQYF.

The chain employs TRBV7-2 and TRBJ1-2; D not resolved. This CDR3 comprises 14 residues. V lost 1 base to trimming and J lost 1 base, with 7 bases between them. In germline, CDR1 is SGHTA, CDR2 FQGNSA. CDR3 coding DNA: TGTGCCAGCAGCTTAGATCAGCGTAACTATGGCTACACCTTC. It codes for CASSLDQRNYGYTF.

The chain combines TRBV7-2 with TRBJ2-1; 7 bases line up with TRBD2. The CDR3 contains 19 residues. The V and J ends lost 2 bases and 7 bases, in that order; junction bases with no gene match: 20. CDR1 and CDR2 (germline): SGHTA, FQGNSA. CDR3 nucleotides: TGTGCCAGCAGCTTATTGGCTAGTCCGGTGGCTAGCGGTAAGAATGAGCAGTTCTTC. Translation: CASSLLASPVASGKNEQFF.

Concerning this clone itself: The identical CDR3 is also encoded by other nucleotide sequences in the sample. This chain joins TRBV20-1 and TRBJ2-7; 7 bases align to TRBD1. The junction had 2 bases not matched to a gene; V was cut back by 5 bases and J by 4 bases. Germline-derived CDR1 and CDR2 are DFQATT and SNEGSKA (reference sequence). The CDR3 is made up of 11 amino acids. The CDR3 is CSASGGYEQYF. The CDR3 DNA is TGCAGTGCTTCAGGGGGATACGAGCAGTACTTC.

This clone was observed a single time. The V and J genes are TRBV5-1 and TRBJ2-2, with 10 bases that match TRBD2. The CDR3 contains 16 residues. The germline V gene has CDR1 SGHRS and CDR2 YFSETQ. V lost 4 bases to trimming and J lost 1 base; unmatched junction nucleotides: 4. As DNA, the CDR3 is TGCGCCAGCAGCCCCCGGACTAGCGGGAACACCGGGGAGCTGTTTTTT. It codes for CASSPRTSGNTGELFF.

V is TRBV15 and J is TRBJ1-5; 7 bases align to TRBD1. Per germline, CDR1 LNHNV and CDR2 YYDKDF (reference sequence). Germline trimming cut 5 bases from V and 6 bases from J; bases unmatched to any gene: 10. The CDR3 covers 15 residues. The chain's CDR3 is CATSLRPGQSQPQHF. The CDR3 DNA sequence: TGTGCCACCAGCCTCCGACCGGGACAGAGTCAGCCCCAGCATTTT.

The CDR3 region has the DNA TGTGCCAGCAGTCGCGAGTTCGGAGGGCAAGAGACCCAGTACTTC. It translates to CASSREFGGQETQYF. This chain joins TRBV6-4 and TRBJ2-5, with D possibly being TRBD2 (6 bases). The CDR3 is 15 residues long. Looked up from germline, CDR1 is MRHNA and CDR2 is SNTAGT. V lost 5 bases and J 2 bases, leaving 15 bases between the germline ends.

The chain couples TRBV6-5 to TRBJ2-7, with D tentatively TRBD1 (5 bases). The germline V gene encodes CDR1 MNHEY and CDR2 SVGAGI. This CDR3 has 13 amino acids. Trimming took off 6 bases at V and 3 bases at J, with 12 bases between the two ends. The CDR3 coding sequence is TGTGCCAGCAGACAGGAAACCCACTACGAGCAGTACTTC. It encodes CASRQETHYEQYF.

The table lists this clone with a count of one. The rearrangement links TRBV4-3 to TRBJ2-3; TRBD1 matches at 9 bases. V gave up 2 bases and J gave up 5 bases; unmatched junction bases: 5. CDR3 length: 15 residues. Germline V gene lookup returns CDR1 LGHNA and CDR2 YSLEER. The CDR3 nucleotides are TGCGCCAGCAGCCAAATAACAGGGGGCGTAGATACGCAGTATTTT. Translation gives CASSQITGGVDTQYF.

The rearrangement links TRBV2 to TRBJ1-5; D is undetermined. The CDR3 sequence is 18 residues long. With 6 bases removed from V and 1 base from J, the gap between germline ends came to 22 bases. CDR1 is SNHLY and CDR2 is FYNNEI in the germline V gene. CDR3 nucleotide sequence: TGTGCCAGCAGCAAGGACCTGACAAGGGAGGTGAGCAATCAGCCCCAGCATTTT. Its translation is CASSKDLTREVSNQPQHF. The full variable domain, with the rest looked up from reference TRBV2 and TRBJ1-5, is EPEVTQTPSHQVTQMGQEVILRCVPISNHLYFYWYRQILGQKVEFLVSFYNNEISEKSEIFDDQFSVERPDGSNFTLKIRSTKLEDSAMYFCASSKDLTREVSNQPQHFGDGTRLSIL.

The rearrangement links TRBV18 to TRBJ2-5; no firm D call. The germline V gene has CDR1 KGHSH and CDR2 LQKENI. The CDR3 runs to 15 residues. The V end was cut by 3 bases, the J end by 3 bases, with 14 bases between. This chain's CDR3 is CASSPILGPEETQYF. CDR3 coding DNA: TGTGCCAGCTCACCTATCCTCGGTCCCGAAGAGACCCAGTACTTC.

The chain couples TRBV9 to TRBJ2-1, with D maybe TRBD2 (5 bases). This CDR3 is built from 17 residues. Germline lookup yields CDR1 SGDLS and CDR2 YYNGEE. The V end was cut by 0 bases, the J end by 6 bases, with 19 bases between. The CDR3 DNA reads TGTGCCAGCAGCGTAGAGATCGGCGGGCAGTACATCAATGAGCAGTTCTTC. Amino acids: CASSVEIGGQYINEQFF.

Written as DNA, the CDR3 is TGTGCCAGCAGTGACCTAGGAGGCAGCAATCAGCCCCAGCATTTT. Residues: CASSDLGGSNQPQHF. The chain carries TRBV6-1 and TRBJ1-5; D is undetermined. This CDR3 has 15 residues. Deletions cut 3 bases from V and 1 base from J, with 10 bases between. Germline loops: CDR1 MNHNS, CDR2 SASEGT.

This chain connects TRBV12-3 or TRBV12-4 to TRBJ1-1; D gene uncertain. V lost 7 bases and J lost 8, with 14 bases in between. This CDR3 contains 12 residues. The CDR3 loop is CASTTETGEAFF. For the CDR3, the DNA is TGTGCCAGCACAACCGAGACGGGGGAAGCTTTCTTT.

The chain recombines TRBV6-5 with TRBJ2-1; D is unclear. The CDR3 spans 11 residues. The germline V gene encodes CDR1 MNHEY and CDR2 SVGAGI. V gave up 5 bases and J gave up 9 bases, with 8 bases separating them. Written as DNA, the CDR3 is TGTGCCAGCAGTCGGCGGAGTGAGCAGTTCTTC. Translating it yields CASSRRSEQFF.

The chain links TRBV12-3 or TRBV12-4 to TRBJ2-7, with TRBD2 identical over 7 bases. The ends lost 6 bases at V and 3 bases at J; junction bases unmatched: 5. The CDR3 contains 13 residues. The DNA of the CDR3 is TGTGCCAGCAGCCGGGCTAGCGGCTACGAGCAGTACTTC. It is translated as CASSRASGYEQYF.

The CDR3 DNA reads TGTGCCACCAGCAGAGCCGCGGACAGGAGCCTGATCAATCAGCCCCAGCATTTT. It codes for CATSRAADRSLINQPQHF. The chain recombines TRBV15 with TRBJ1-5, with 7 bases aligning to TRBD1. The germline V gene has CDR1 LNHNV and CDR2 YYDKDF (reference sequence). V lost 1 base to trimming and J lost 3 bases; unmatched junction nucleotides: 12. The CDR3 contains 18 residues.

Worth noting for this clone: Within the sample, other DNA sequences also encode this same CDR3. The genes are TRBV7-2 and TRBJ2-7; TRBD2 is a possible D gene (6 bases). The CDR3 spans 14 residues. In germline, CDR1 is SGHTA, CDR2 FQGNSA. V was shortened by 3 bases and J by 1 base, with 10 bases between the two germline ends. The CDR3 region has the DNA TGTGCCAGCAGCTTGGGCGGGATTTCCTACGAGCAGTACTTC. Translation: CASSLGGISYEQYF.

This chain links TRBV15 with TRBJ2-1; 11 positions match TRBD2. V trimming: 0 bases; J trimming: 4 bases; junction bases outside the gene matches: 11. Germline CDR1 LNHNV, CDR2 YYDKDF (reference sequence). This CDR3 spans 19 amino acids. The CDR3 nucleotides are TGTGCCACCAGCAGAGATTGGGGATCACTAGCGGGAGCGTACAATGAGCAGTTCTTC. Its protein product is CATSRDWGSLAGAYNEQFF.

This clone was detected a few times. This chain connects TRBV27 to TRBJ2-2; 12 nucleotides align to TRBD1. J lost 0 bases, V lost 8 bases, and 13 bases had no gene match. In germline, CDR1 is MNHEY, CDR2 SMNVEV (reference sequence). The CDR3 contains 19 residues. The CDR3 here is CASLRMGQGAYANTGELFF. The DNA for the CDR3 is TGTGCCAGCCTCAGGATGGGACAGGGGGCCTACGCGAACACCGGGGAGCTGTTTTTT.

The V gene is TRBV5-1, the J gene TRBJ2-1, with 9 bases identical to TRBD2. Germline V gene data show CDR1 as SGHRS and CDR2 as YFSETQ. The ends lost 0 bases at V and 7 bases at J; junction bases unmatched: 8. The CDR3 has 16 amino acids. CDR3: CASSLDPASGTNEQFF. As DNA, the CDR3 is TGCGCCAGCAGCTTGGACCCGGCTAGCGGGACGAATGAGCAGTTCTTC.

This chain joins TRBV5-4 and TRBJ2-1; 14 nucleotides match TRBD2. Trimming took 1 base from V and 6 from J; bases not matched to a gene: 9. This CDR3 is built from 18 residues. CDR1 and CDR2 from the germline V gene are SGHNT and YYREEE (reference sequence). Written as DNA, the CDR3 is TGTGCCAGCAGCTTGCCGGGACTAGCGGGGGCGCCGGGCAATGAGCAGTTCTTC. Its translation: CASSLPGLAGAPGNEQFF.

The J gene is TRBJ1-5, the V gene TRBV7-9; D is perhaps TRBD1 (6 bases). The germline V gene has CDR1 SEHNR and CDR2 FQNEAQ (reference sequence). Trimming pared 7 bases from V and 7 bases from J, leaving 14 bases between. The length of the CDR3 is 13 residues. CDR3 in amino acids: CASNQGLGQPQHF. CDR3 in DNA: TGTGCCAGCAACCAGGGGCTGGGACAGCCCCAGCATTTT.

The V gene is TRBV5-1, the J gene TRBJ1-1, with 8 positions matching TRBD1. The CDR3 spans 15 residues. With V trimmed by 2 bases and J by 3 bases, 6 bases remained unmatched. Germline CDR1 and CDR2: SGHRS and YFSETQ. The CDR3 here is CASSLTGQGDTEAFF. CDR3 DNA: TGCGCCAGCAGCTTAACAGGACAGGGAGACACTGAAGCTTTCTTT.